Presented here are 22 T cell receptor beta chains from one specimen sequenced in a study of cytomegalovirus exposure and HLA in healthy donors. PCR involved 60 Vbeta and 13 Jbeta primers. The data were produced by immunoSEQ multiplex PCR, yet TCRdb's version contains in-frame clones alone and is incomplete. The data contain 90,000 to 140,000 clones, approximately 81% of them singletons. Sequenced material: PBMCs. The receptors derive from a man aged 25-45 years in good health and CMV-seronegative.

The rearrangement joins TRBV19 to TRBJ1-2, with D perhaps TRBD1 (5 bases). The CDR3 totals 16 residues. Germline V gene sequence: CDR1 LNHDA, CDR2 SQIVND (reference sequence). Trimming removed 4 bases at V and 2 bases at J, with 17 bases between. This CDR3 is CASSTRQIAKNYGYTF. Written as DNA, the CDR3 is TGTGCCAGTAGTACCCGACAGATTGCGAAAAACTATGGCTACACCTTC.

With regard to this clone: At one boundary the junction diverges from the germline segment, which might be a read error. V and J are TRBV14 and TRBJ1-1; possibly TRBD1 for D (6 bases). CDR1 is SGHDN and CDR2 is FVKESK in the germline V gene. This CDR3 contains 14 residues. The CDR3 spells CAGSLATGNTEAFF. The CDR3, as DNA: TGTGCCGGCAGCCTTGCGACAGGGAACACTGAAGCTTTCTTT.

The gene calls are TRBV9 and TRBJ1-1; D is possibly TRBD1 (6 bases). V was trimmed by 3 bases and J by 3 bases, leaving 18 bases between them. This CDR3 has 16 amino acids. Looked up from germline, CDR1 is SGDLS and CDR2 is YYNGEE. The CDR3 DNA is TGTGCCAGCAGCGCACCCCTGGGGGGGGGCCACACTGAAGCTTTCTTT. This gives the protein CASSAPLGGGHTEAFF.

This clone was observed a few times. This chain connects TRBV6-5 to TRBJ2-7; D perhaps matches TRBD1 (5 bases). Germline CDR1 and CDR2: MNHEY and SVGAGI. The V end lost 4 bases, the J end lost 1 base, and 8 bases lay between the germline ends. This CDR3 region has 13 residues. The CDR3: CASSLRGSYEQYF. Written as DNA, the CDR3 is TGTGCCAGCAGTTTAAGGGGTTCCTACGAGCAGTACTTC.

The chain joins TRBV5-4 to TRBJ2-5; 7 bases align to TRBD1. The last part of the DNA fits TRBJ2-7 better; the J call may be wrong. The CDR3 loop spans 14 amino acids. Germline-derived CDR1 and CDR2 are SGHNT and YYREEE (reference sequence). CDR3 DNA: TGTGCCAGCAGCAGAGACAGGGTCTCCTACGAGCAGTACTTC. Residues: CASSRDRVSYEQYF.

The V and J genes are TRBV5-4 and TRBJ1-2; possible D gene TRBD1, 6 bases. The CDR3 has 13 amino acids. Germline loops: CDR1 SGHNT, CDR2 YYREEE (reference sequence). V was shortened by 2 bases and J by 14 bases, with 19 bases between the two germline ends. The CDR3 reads CASSFITGPPSTF. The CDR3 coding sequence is TGTGCCAGCAGCTTTATAACAGGGCCCCCGTCAACCTTC.

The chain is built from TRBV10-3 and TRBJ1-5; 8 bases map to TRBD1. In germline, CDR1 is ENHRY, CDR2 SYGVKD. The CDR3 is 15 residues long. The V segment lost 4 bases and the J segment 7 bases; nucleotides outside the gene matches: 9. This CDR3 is CAISAQGVAGQPQHF. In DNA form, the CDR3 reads TGTGCCATCAGTGCACAGGGGGTGGCTGGACAGCCCCAGCATTTT.

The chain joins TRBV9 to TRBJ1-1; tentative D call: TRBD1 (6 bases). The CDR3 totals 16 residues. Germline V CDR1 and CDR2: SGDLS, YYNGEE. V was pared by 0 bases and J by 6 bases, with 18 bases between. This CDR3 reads CASSVGRPGEGPEAFF. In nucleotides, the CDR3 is TGTGCCAGCAGCGTAGGGCGACCAGGGGAGGGACCTGAAGCTTTCTTT.

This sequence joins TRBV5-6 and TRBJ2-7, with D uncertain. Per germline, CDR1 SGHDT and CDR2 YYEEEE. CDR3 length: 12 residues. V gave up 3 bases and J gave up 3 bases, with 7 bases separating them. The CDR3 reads CASSSQDYEQYF. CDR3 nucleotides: TGTGCCAGCAGCTCCCAGGACTACGAGCAGTACTTC.

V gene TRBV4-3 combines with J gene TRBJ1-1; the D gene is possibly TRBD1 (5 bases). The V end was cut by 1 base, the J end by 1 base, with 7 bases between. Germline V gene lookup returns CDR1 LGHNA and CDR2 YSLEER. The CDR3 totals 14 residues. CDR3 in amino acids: CASSQGGSNTEAFF. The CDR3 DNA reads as TGCGCCAGCAGCCAAGGGGGCTCGAACACTGAAGCTTTCTTT.

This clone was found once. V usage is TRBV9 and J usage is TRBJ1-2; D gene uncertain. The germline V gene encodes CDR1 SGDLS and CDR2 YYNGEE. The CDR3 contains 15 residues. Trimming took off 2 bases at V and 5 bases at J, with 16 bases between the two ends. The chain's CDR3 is CASSVQLGGPYGYTF. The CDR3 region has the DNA TGTGCCAGCAGCGTTCAACTTGGAGGGCCGTATGGCTACACCTTC.

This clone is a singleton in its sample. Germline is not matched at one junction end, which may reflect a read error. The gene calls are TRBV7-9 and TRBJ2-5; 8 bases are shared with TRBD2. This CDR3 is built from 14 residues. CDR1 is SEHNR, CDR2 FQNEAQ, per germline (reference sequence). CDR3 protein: CASSLVAERETQYF. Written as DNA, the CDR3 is TGTGCCAGCAGCTTAGTGGCAGAGCGGGAGACTCAGTACTTC. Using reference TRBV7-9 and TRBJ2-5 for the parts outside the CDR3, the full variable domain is DTGVSQNPRHKITKRGQNVTFRCDPISEHNRLYWYRQTLGQGPEFLTYFQNEAQLEKSRLLSDRFSAERPKGSFSTLEIQRTEQGDSAMYLCASSLVAERETQYFGPGTRLLVL.

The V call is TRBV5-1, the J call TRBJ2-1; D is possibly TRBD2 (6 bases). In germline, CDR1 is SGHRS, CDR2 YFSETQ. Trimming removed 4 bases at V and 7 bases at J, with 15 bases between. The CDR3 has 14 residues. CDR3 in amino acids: CASSTGGPRNEQFF. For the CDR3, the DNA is TGCGCCAGCAGCACCGGAGGGCCGAGGAATGAGCAGTTCTTC.

The CDR3: CASSQEGDRGQQSPLHF. DNA for the CDR3: TGCGCCAGCAGCCAAGAAGGAGACAGGGGGCAGCAATCACCCCTCCACTTT. This chain connects TRBV4-1 to TRBJ1-6; 10 nucleotides agree with TRBD1. Germline lookup yields CDR1 MGHRA and CDR2 YSYEKL. The CDR3 runs 17 residues. V dropped 0 bases and J dropped 10; count of bases not matched to a gene: 9.

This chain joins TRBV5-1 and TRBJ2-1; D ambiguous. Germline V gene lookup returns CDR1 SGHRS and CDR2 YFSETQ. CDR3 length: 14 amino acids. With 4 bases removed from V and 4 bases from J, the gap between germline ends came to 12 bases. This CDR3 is CASSQRLEYNEQFF. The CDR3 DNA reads TGCGCCAGCAGCCAGAGGCTGGAATACAATGAGCAGTTCTTC. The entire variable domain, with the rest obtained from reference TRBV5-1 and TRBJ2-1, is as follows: KAGVTQTPRYLIKTRGQQVTLSCSPISGHRSVSWYQQTPGQGLQFLFEYFSETQRNKGNFPGRFSGRQFSNSRSEMNVSTLELGDSALYLCASSQRLEYNEQFFGPGTRLTVL.

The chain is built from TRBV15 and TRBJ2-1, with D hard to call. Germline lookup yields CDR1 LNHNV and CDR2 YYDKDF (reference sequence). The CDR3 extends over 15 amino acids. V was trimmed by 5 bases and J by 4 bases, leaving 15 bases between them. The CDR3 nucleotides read TGTGCCACCAGCCCTCCTGTTTCCGGGTACAATGAGCAGTTCTTC. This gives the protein CATSPPVSGYNEQFF.

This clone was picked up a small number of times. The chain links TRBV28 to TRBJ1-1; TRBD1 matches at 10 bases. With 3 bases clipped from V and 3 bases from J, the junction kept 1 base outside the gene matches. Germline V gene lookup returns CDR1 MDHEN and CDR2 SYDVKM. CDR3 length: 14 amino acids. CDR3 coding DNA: TGTGCCAGCAGTTTGACAGGGGGCGACACTGAAGCTTTCTTT. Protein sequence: CASSLTGGDTEAFF.

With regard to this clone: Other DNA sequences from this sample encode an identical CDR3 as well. CDR3 in amino acids: CASSEADTGELFF. CDR3 sequence (DNA): TGTGCCAGCAGTGAGGCGGACACCGGGGAGCTGTTTTTT. The chain joins TRBV6-4 to TRBJ2-2; no clear D gene. The CDR3 extends over 13 amino acids. Germline assignment: CDR1 MRHNA and CDR2 SNTAGT. Trimming removed 3 bases at V and 3 bases at J, with 5 bases between.

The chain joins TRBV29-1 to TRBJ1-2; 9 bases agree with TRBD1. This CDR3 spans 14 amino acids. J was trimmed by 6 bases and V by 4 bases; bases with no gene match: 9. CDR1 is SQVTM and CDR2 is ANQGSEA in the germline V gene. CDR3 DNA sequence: TGCAGCGTTGTCCCCACCGGGACAGGGAATGGCTACACCTTC. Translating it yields CSVVPTGTGNGYTF.

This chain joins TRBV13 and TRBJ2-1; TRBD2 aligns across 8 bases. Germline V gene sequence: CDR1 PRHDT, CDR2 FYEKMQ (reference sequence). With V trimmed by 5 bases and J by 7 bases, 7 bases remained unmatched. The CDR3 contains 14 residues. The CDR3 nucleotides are TGTGCCAGCAGCCAGGGGACTAGTGGGAATGAGCAGTTCTTC. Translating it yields CASSQGTSGNEQFF.

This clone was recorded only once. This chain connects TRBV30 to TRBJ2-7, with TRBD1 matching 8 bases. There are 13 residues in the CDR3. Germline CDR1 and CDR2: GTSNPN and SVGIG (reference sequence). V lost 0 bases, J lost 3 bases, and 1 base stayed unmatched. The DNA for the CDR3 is TGTGCCTGGAGTGTTGGACAGGGCTACGAGCAGTACTTC. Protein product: CAWSVGQGYEQYF.

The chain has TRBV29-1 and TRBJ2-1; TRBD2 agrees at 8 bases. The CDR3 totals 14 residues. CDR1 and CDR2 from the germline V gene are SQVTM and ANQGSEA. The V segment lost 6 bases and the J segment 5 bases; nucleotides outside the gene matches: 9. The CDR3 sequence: CSVVSSGRDNEQFF. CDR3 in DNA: TGCAGCGTCGTGTCCAGCGGGAGAGACAATGAGCAGTTCTTC.